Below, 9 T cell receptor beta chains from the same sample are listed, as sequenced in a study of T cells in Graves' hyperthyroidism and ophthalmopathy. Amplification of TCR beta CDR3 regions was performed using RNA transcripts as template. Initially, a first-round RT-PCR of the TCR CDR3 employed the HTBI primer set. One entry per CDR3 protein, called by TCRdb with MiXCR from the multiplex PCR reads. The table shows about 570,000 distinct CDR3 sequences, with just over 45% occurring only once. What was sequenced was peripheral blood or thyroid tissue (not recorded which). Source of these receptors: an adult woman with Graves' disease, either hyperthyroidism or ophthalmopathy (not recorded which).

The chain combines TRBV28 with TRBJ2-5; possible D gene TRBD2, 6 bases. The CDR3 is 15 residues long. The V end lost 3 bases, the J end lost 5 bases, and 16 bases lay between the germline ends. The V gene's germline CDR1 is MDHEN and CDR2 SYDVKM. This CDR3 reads CASSLTEGMMETQYF. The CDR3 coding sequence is TGTGCCAGCAGTTTGACGGAGGGGATGATGGAGACCCAGTACTTC.

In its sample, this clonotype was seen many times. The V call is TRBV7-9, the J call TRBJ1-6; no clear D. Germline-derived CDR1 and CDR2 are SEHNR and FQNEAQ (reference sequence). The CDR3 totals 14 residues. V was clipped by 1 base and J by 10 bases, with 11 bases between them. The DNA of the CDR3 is TGTGCCAGCAGCTTAGGAAGGGTCGGATCACCCCTCCACTTT. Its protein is CASSLGRVGSPLHF.

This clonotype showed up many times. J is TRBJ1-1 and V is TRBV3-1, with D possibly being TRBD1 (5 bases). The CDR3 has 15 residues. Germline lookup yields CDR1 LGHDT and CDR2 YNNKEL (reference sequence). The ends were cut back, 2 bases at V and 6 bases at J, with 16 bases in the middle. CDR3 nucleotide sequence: TGTGCCAGCAGCCAACCCGGGACGGGTAAGCCTGAAGCTTTCTTT. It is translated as CASSQPGTGKPEAFF.

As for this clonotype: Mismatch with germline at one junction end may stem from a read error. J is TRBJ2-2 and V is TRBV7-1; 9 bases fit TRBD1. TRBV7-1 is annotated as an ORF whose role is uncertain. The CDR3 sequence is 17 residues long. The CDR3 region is CASSSRTGVMNTGELFF. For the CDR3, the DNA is TGTGCCAGCAGCTCACGGACAGGGGTCATGAACACTGGGGAGCTGTTTTTT.

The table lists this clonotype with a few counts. The CDR3 loop reads CASTMMDRGNSPLHF. The CDR3 DNA is TGTGCCAGCACCATGATGGACAGGGGCAATTCACCCCTCCACTTT. The V and J genes are TRBV28 and TRBJ1-6, with 9 bases matching TRBD1. J was trimmed by 7 bases and V by 7 bases; bases with no gene match: 8. The CDR3 is 15 residues long. Germline assignment: CDR1 MDHEN and CDR2 SYDVKM.

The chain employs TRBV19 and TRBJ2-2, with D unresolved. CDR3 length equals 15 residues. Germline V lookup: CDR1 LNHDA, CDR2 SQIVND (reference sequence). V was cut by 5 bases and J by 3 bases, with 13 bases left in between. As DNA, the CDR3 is TGTGCCAGTAGTTCACAGAGTGGGGACACCGGGGAGCTGTTTTTT. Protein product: CASSSQSGDTGELFF.

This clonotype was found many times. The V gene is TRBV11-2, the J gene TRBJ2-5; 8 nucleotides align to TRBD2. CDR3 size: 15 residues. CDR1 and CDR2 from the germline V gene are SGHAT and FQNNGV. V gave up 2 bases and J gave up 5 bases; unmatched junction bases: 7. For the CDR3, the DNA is TGTGCCAGCAGCTTATCGGGCGGGAGGATGGAGACCCAGTACTTC. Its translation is CASSLSGGRMETQYF.

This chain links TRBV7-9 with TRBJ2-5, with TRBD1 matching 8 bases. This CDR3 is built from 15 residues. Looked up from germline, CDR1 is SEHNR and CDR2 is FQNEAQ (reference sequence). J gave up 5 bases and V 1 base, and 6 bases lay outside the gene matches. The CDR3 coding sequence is TGTGCCAGCAGCTTAGGGACAGGGTATGGGGAGACCCAGTACTTC. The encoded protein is CASSLGTGYGETQYF.

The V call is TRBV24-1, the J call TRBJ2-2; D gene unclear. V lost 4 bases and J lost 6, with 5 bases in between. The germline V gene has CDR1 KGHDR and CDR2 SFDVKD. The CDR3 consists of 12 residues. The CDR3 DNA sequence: TGTGCCACCAGTGAGGCCCCCGGGGAGCTGTTTTTT. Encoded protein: CATSEAPGELFF.